The clone carrying this TCR beta chain was counted a few times. Antigen specificity is unknown. There are 16 residues in the CDR3. V dropped 0 bases and J dropped 0 bases, with 10 bases sitting between them. Germline loops: CDR1 LGHNA, CDR2 YNFKEQ. The treatment here: oral pan-JAK inhibitor, 5-10 mg twice daily. This entry comes from a study of CD8+ T cells in alopecia areata. Study as a whole: Treatment of the treated patients consisted of oral tofacitinib, 5 to 10 mg twice daily. Tofacitinib lasted 6 to 18 months, then 6 months off drug. Study results and limitations: TCRs were shared less clearly across patients than in mice, possibly for HLA-related reasons. Lesional scalp displayed greater clonality than normal scalp, most notably in alopecia totalis/universalis.

Extracted RNA was reverse transcribed into cDNA, the sequencing template. The assay was immunoSEQ multiplex PCR, and TCRdb's table has in-frame clones only and misses some. The sample consists of over 150,000 clones, 60% of them appearing once. The TCR sequence derives from a human donor with alopecia areata. V is TRBV4-2 and J is TRBJ2-3; no reliable D call. This specimen was CD4+ T cells sorted from blood, taken at week 24, from a patient treated with tofacitinib. CDR3 in DNA: TGTGCCAGCAGCCAAGATCCCCTCCCAAGCACAGATACGCAGTATTTT. Translating gives CASSQDPLPSTDTQYF.